These 25 T cell receptor beta chains came from one sample sequenced in a study of blood T cell repertoires in COVID-19. TCRdb keeps only in-frame clones here, not all; method: immunoSEQ multiplex PCR. The sample records roughly 360,000 clones, around four fifths being singletons. Material for sequencing was PBMCs or T cells enriched from blood (not recorded which). Receptors originate from a woman aged 50 to 60 who had recovered from COVID-19.

The chain has TRBV5-4 and TRBJ2-3; TRBD2 aligns across 14 bases. Germline V gene sequence: CDR1 SGHNT, CDR2 YYREEE (reference sequence). The trim removed 5 bases at V and 0 bases at J, leaving 11 bases unmatched. The CDR3 is 19 residues long. The CDR3 protein is CASSAAGTSGGPSTDTQYF. The CDR3, as DNA: TGTGCCAGCAGTGCAGCCGGGACTAGCGGGGGTCCCAGCACAGATACGCAGTATTTT.

V and J are TRBV9 and TRBJ2-3; 7 nucleotides line up with TRBD2. J was trimmed by 3 bases and V by 0 bases; bases with no gene match: 4. Germline values: CDR1 SGDLS, CDR2 YYNGEE. This CDR3 is built from 15 residues. Here the CDR3 DNA reads TGTGCCAGCAGCGTAGCCGGGAGGTCGACAGATACGCAGTATTTT. Translated: CASSVAGRSTDTQYF.

This chain connects TRBV11-3 to TRBJ2-7, with D uncertain. V shed 3 bases and J shed 0 bases, with 6 bases lying between them. The V gene's germline CDR1 is SGHNT and CDR2 YENEEA. The CDR3 is 13 amino acids. The CDR3: CASSFEVSYEQYF. Written as DNA, the CDR3 is TGTGCCAGCAGCTTTGAGGTCTCCTACGAGCAGTACTTC.

The V gene is TRBV6-5, the J gene TRBJ1-2; possible D gene TRBD1, 5 bases. With 11 bases removed from V and 4 bases from J, the gap between germline ends came to 17 bases. CDR3 length: 13 residues. Germline CDR1 and CDR2: MNHEY and SVGAGI. The CDR3 here is CAGALPGGYGYTF. For the CDR3, the DNA is TGTGCCGGAGCTCTGCCCGGGGGCTATGGCTACACCTTC.

This clone was found once. This chain links TRBV4-2 with TRBJ2-3; 11 bases fit TRBD2. Germline trimming cut 0 bases from V and 9 bases from J; bases unmatched to any gene: 14. This CDR3 has 18 residues. Germline V gene data show CDR1 as LGHNA and CDR2 as YNFKEQ. The CDR3 DNA follows: TGTGCCAGCAGCCAAGACATATGTAGCGGGGGGGCCCCTTGCACGCAGTATTTT. Residues: CASSQDICSGGAPCTQYF.

This clone was seen a single time. J is TRBJ1-1 and V is TRBV11-3; D unclear. Trimming cost V 3 bases and J 0 bases, with 11 bases left between them. The germline V gene encodes CDR1 SGHNT and CDR2 YENEEA. The CDR3 runs to 15 residues. CDR3 residues: CASSFGGLLNTEAFF. In nucleotides, the CDR3 is TGTGCCAGCAGCTTTGGCGGCCTATTGAACACTGAAGCTTTCTTT.

V gene TRBV7-3 combines with J gene TRBJ2-2, with 8 bases lining up with TRBD1. This CDR3 spans 17 amino acids. Looked up from germline, CDR1 is SGHTA and CDR2 is FQGTGA. The V and J ends lost 1 base and 5 bases, in that order; junction bases with no gene match: 9. This chain's CDR3 is CASSLNIRGPGTGELFF. The CDR3 region has the DNA TGTGCCAGCAGCTTAAATATCAGGGGGCCGGGAACCGGGGAGCTGTTTTTT.

The chain links TRBV11-2 to TRBJ1-2; D gene uncertain. With 4 bases removed from V and 14 bases from J, the gap between germline ends came to 17 bases. Germline-derived CDR1 and CDR2 are SGHAT and FQNNGV. The CDR3 length is 12 residues. The CDR3 reads CASSWGAGVSTF. The CDR3 DNA follows: TGTGCCAGCAGCTGGGGTGCGGGCGTCTCTACCTTC.

This clone occurred a few times. This chain uses TRBV25-1 with TRBJ1-2; 12 nucleotides line up with TRBD1. With V trimmed by 6 bases and J by 8 bases, 7 bases remained unmatched. Germline values: CDR1 MGHDK, CDR2 SYGVNS. This CDR3 has 14 amino acids. In DNA form, the CDR3 reads TGTGCCAGCAGAGCCGGGACAGGGGGCGAAGGCTACACCTTC. This translates into CASRAGTGGEGYTF.

The chain links TRBV19 to TRBJ2-1; 14 bases match TRBD2. The CDR3 length is 17 residues. Trimming cost V 5 bases and J 8 bases; bases outside gene matches: 11. Germline V gene sequence: CDR1 LNHDA, CDR2 SQIVND (reference sequence). The CDR3 region is CASSSFPGLAGEDEQFF. For the CDR3, the DNA is TGTGCCAGTAGTTCTTTCCCGGGACTAGCGGGAGAGGATGAGCAGTTCTTC. The entire variable domain, with the rest obtained from reference TRBV19 and TRBJ2-1, is as follows: DGGITQSPKYLFRKEGQNVTLSCEQNLNHDAMYWYRQDPGQGLRLIYYSQIVNDFQKGDIAEGYSVSREKKESFPLTVTSAQKNPTAFYLCASSSFPGLAGEDEQFFGPGTRLTVL.

The chain is built from TRBV5-1 and TRBJ1-2, with D perhaps TRBD1 (6 bases). The CDR3 extends over 13 amino acids. Per germline, CDR1 SGHRS and CDR2 YFSETQ. Trimming removed 4 bases from V and 3 bases from J, with 10 bases in between. Here the CDR3 DNA reads TGCGCCAGCAGCCCGGCAGGGGACTATGGCTACACCTTC. Protein: CASSPAGDYGYTF.

V and J are TRBV21-1 and TRBJ2-7; TRBD1, the table's D call, was not compared with the DNA. TRBV21-1 is labeled a pseudogene. The CDR3 length is 17 residues. This CDR3 reads CASSKRSGRGLSYEQYF. The CDR3 DNA reads TGTGCCAGCAGCAAAAGGTCCGGTAGGGGGCTCTCCTACGAGCAGTACTTC.

The J gene is TRBJ1-5, the V gene TRBV19, with 11 bases identical to TRBD1. Germline V gene sequence: CDR1 LNHDA, CDR2 SQIVND (reference sequence). J was trimmed by 4 bases and V by 7 bases; bases with no gene match: 3. This CDR3 contains 14 residues. The CDR3 reads CASNRDRGNQPQHF. In DNA form, the CDR3 reads TGTGCCAGTAACCGGGACAGGGGGAATCAGCCCCAGCATTTT.

The chain combines TRBV4-2 with TRBJ2-1; 9 nucleotides match TRBD2. The CDR3 length is 16 residues. With 0 bases clipped from V and 4 bases from J, the junction kept 4 bases outside the gene matches. The germline gives CDR1 LGHNA, CDR2 YNFKEQ. The CDR3 protein is CASSQEIAGVYNEQFF. The CDR3 coding sequence is TGTGCCAGCAGCCAAGAAATAGCGGGAGTTTACAATGAGCAGTTCTTC.

This clone was observed once. The chain employs TRBV7-3 and TRBJ2-1; 11 nucleotides match TRBD2. This CDR3 region has 14 residues. The trim removed 5 bases at V and 7 bases at J, leaving 4 bases unmatched. Per the germline V gene, CDR1 is SGHTA and CDR2 is FQGTGA. CDR3 sequence reads: CASSVAGGGNEQFF. The DNA for the CDR3 is TGTGCCAGCAGCGTAGCGGGAGGGGGGAATGAGCAGTTCTTC.

This chain links TRBV19 with TRBJ1-4, with a weak D call TRBD1 (5 bases). This CDR3 comprises 15 residues. Germline V gene lookup returns CDR1 LNHDA and CDR2 SQIVND (reference sequence). Deletions cut 3 bases from V and 4 bases from J, with 12 bases between. CDR3: CASSIRLGDNEKLFF. CDR3 nucleotide sequence: TGTGCCAGTAGTATTAGGTTAGGGGATAATGAAAAACTGTTTTTT.

This chain joins TRBV2 and TRBJ2-7, with D possibly TRBD1 on 6 matching bases. Per the germline V gene, CDR1 is SNHLY and CDR2 is FYNNEI. V dropped 6 bases and J dropped 7 bases, with 28 bases sitting between them. This CDR3 is 17 amino acids long. CDR3: CASRDIKSGTKRSEQYF. The DNA for the CDR3 is TGTGCCAGCAGGGACATCAAATCCGGGACAAAAAGGAGTGAGCAGTACTTC. Combining the CDR3 with reference TRBV2 and TRBJ2-7 gives the whole variable domain EPEVTQTPSHQVTQMGQEVILRCVPISNHLYFYWYRQILGQKVEFLVSFYNNEISEKSEIFDDQFSVERPDGSNFTLKIRSTKLEDSAMYFCASRDIKSGTKRSEQYFGPGTRLTVT.

The chain recombines TRBV11-3 with TRBJ1-1; D gene unclear. Germline CDR1 reads SGHNT; CDR2 reads YENEEA. The V end was cut by 5 bases, the J end by 1 base, with 8 bases between. This CDR3 is built from 13 residues. DNA for the CDR3: TGTGCCAGCAGCCACCCCGGGAACACTGAAGCTTTCTTT. This gives the protein CASSHPGNTEAFF.

This clone has a single count. The J gene is TRBJ1-1, the V gene TRBV2, with D unclear. CDR3 length equals 12 residues. V lost 4 bases and J lost 4, with 7 bases in between. The germline V gene encodes CDR1 SNHLY and CDR2 FYNNEI. Here the CDR3 DNA reads TGTGCCAGCAGTGCGGTCCCCACTGAAGCTTTCTTT. Protein sequence: CASSAVPTEAFF.

This clone occurred many times. The gene calls are TRBV4-1 and TRBJ1-6; no definite D call. The CDR3 has 15 amino acids. Looked up from germline, CDR1 is MGHRA and CDR2 is YSYEKL. Trimming took 0 bases from V and 13 from J, leaving 16 bases between them. This CDR3 reads CASSQEEGFPRPLHF. The CDR3 DNA reads as TGCGCCAGCAGCCAAGAAGAGGGATTCCCTAGGCCCCTCCACTTT.

The chain has TRBV6-5 and TRBJ1-6, with D possibly being TRBD1 (6 bases). Germline V gene data show CDR1 as MNHEY and CDR2 as SVGAGI. The V and J ends lost 6 bases and 10 bases respectively, with 16 bases between them. This CDR3 has 14 residues. The CDR3 region is CASRPGQFHSPLHF. CDR3 nucleotide sequence: TGTGCCAGCAGGCCCGGACAGTTCCACTCACCCCTCCACTTT.

The genes are TRBV7-2 and TRBJ2-3, with 8 nucleotides matching TRBD2. The ends lost 4 bases at V and 5 bases at J; junction bases unmatched: 5. The CDR3 is made up of 14 amino acids. The germline gives CDR1 SGHTA, CDR2 FQGNSA. CDR3 sequence reads: CASSYRGGLDTQYF. As DNA, the CDR3 is TGTGCCAGCAGCTACCGGGGGGGACTAGATACGCAGTATTTT.

This chain links TRBV6-2 or TRBV6-3 with TRBJ2-5; 9 nucleotides align to TRBD2. The germline V gene encodes CDR1 MNHEY and CDR2 SVGEGT. CDR3 length: 14 amino acids. V was clipped by 2 bases and J by 4 bases; unmatched bases: 2. CDR3 coding DNA: TGTGCCAGCAGTTACCAGACTAGCGGAGAGACCCAGTACTTC. As protein: CASSYQTSGETQYF.

The J gene is TRBJ2-3, the V gene TRBV6-2 or TRBV6-3; 8 bases are shared with TRBD2. The CDR3 consists of 16 residues. Losses at the gene ends were 3 bases for V and 2 bases for J; bases not matched to a gene: 7. Germline V gene data show CDR1 as MNHEY and CDR2 as SVGEGT. The CDR3 sequence is CASSYSTSGITDTQYF. The CDR3, as DNA: TGTGCCAGCAGTTATAGTACTAGCGGAATCACAGATACGCAGTATTTT.

The chain has TRBV5-1 and TRBJ1-1; D might be TRBD1 (5 bases). There are 16 residues in the CDR3. Germline loops: CDR1 SGHRS, CDR2 YFSETQ. V was pared by 6 bases and J by 5 bases, with 23 bases between. CDR3 protein: CASKTGHREQMTEAFF. DNA for the CDR3: TGCGCCAGCAAAACTGGACACCGGGAGCAAATGACTGAAGCTTTCTTT. Based on the CDR3 plus reference TRBV5-1 and TRBJ1-1, the full variable domain is KAGVTQTPRYLIKTRGQQVTLSCSPISGHRSVSWYQQTPGQGLQFLFEYFSETQRNKGNFPGRFSGRQFSNSRSEMNVSTLELGDSALYLCASKTGHREQMTEAFFGQGTRLTVV.